Following are 13 T cell receptor beta chains from one sample sequenced in a study of blood T cell repertoires in COVID-19. Using immunoSEQ multiplex PCR, the repertoire was profiled, and TCRdb retains in-frame clones only, with some absent. The table shows about 280,000 clones, with roughly nine tenths occurring only once. Sequenced material: peripheral blood. The receptors were gathered from a woman aged 30 to 39 with COVID-19, enrolled during active disease.

The V call is TRBV11-2, the J call TRBJ1-1, with TRBD1 matching over 8 bases. After removal of 4 bases from V and 7 bases from J, the junction contained 11 bases not matched to a gene. Germline values: CDR1 SGHAT, CDR2 FQNNGV. The CDR3 spans 15 residues. In DNA form, the CDR3 reads TGTGCCAGCAGCTCAGTCAGGGGGCCAAGGAATGAAGCTTTCTTT. The encoded protein is CASSSVRGPRNEAFF. Full variable domain (rest looked up from reference TRBV11-2 and TRBJ1-1): EAGVAQSPRYKIIEKRQSVAFWCNPISGHATLYWYQQILGQGPKLLIQFQNNGVVDDSQLPKDRFSAERLKGVDSTLKIQPAKLEDSAVYLCASSSVRGPRNEAFFGQGTRLTVV.

The chain has TRBV7-8 and TRBJ1-2; TRBD1 matches at 10 bases. Losses at the gene ends were 5 bases for V and 0 bases for J; bases not matched to a gene: 6. The CDR3 extends over 16 amino acids. Per the germline V gene, CDR1 is SGHVS and CDR2 is FQNEAQ. The CDR3 loop reads CASSLGTGVTNYGYTF. In DNA form, the CDR3 reads TGTGCCAGCAGCCTCGGGACAGGGGTTACTAACTATGGCTACACCTTC.

In DNA, the CDR3 is TGTGCCAGCAGTTTAGGTACCGGGAATGAGCAGTTCTTC. The encoded protein is CASSLGTGNEQFF. The V call is TRBV12-3 or TRBV12-4, the J call TRBJ2-1; unclear D gene. Trimming shortened V by 1 base and J by 7 bases, and 8 bases separated the two germline ends. CDR3 length equals 13 residues.

This sequence joins TRBV15 and TRBJ1-2, with a weak D call TRBD1 (5 bases). CDR1 is LNHNV and CDR2 is YYDKDF in the germline V gene (reference sequence). V lost 4 bases and J 8 bases, leaving 29 bases between the germline ends. The CDR3 runs 18 residues. CDR3 region: CATSKEGILVGDLVGYTF. The CDR3 nucleotides are TGTGCCACCAGCAAGGAGGGTATATTGGTAGGGGACCTTGTGGGCTACACCTTC.

Concerning this clone itself: One end of the junction varies from germline; a read error may be responsible. The chain joins TRBV5-1 to TRBJ1-6; 8 bases are shared with TRBD1. There are 15 residues in the CDR3. Germline CDR1 is SGHRS and CDR2 is YFSETQ. Here the CDR3 DNA reads TGCGCCAGCAGCCCAGGACAGGGCTATTATTCACCCCTCCACTTT. This codes for CASSPGQGYYSPLHF.

The chain employs TRBV7-2 and TRBJ2-1; D possibly corresponds to TRBD2 (6 bases). This CDR3 is 14 amino acids long. Trimming removed 4 bases from V and 15 bases from J, with 22 bases in between. Germline V gene sequence: CDR1 SGHTA, CDR2 FQGNSA. The CDR3 reads CASSYSSGRGGTFF. CDR3 bases: TGTGCCAGCAGCTACTCTTCGGGGCGGGGCGGGACGTTCTTC. Full variable domain (remainder filled in from reference TRBV7-2 and TRBJ2-1): GAGVSQSPSNKVTEKGKDVELRCDPISGHTALYWYRQSLGQGLEFLIYFQGNSAPDKSGLPSDRFSAERTGGSVSTLTIQRTQQEDSAVYLCASSYSSGRGGTFFGPGTRLTVL.

V and J are TRBV29-1 and TRBJ2-5, with 12 bases matching TRBD2. The junction had 6 bases not matched to a gene; V was cut back by 5 bases and J by 5 bases. Germline V CDR1 and CDR2: SQVTM, ANQGSEA. The CDR3 extends over 14 amino acids. The CDR3 DNA is TGCAGCGTTAGACTAGCGGGGGTTCGGGAGACCCAGTACTTC. Translated, it gives CSVRLAGVRETQYF.

The V call is TRBV5-1, the J call TRBJ2-2, with 7 bases matching TRBD2. V shed 4 bases, J shed 1 base, and the junction held 1 base outside the gene matches. Germline V gives CDR1 SGHRS, CDR2 YFSETQ. CDR3 length equals 14 residues. The CDR3 nucleotides read TGCGCCAGCAGCCGCGGGGGGAACACCGGGGAGCTGTTTTTT. This sequence encodes CASSRGGNTGELFF.

This chain uses TRBV7-9 with TRBJ1-2, with 8 bases identical to TRBD1. The germline CDR1 and CDR2 sequences are SEHNR and FQNEAQ (reference sequence). The V gene end was trimmed by 1 base and the J gene end by 3 bases; junction bases not matched to a gene: 4. The CDR3 has 15 residues. The CDR3 spells CASSLGQGRHYGYTF. In DNA form, the CDR3 reads TGTGCCAGCAGCTTAGGACAGGGGAGGCACTATGGCTACACCTTC.

This clone occurred once. The rearrangement uses TRBV4-1 and TRBJ1-5, with 7 nucleotides matching TRBD1. CDR1 is MGHRA and CDR2 is YSYEKL in the germline V gene. With 4 bases clipped from V and 7 bases from J, the junction kept 10 bases outside the gene matches. There are 15 residues in the CDR3. The CDR3 DNA reads as TGCGCCAGCAGCCCCTACACACAGGGGCGGCAGCCCCAGCATTTT. As protein: CASSPYTQGRQPQHF.

This chain connects TRBV6-1 to TRBJ1-1; no clear D gene. V was shortened by 2 bases and J by 2 bases, with 12 bases between the two germline ends. Germline-derived CDR1 and CDR2 are MNHNS and SASEGT. This CDR3 spans 15 amino acids. The CDR3 nucleotides are TGTGCCAGCAGTGAAAACGCAGGAGGAAACACTGAAGCTTTCTTT. Encoded protein: CASSENAGGNTEAFF.

For the CDR3, the DNA is TGTGCCAACCCTCAGGGGGTATCCTACGAGCAGTACTTC. Its translation is CANPQGVSYEQYF. The rearrangement uses TRBV27 and TRBJ2-7, with 7 bases that match TRBD1. This CDR3 comprises 13 residues. Trimming removed 10 bases from V and 1 base from J; junction bases left unmatched: 7. CDR1 and CDR2 (germline): MNHEY, SMNVEV (reference sequence).

J is TRBJ2-3 and V is TRBV21-1; the table's D call, TRBD1, was not checked against the DNA. TRBV21-1 is designated a pseudogene. The CDR3 is made up of 20 amino acids. This CDR3 reads CASSLRPQPTGQGGTDTQYF. The CDR3 DNA reads TGTGCCAGCAGCCTCCGGCCTCAACCGACAGGCCAGGGGGGCACAGATACGCAGTATTTT.